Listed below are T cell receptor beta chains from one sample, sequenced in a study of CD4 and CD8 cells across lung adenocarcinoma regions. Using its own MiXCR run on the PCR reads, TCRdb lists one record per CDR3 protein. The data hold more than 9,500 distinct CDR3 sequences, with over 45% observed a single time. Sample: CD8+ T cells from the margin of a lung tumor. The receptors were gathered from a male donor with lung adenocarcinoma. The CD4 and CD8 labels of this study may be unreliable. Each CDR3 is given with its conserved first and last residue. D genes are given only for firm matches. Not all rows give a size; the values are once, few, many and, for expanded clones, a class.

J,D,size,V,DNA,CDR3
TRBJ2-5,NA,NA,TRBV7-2,TGTGCCAGCAGCTTAGGGCAGGGTGAGGGAGAGACCCAGTACTTC,CASSLGQGEGETQYF
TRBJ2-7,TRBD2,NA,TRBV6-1,TGTGCCAGCGGGTGGGCTAGCGGGACCTACGAGCAGTACTTC,CASGWASGTYEQYF
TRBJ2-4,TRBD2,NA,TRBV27,TGTGTCAGCAGTCCCGCGGGGGGGTGGGCCAAAGATACTCAGTATTTC,CVSSPAGGWAKDTQYF
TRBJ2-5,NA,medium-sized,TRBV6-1,TGTGCCAGCAGTGTTTCACGCCAAGAGACCCAGTACTTC,CASSVSRQETQYF
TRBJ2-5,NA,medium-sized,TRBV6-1,TGTGCCAGCAGTGAATACTTATCGGAGACCCAGTACTTC,CASSEYLSETQYF
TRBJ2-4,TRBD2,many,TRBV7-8,TGTGCCAGCAGCTCCGTTCGGACTAGCGGGAGCGCGGCGGGCATTCAGTACTTC,CASSSVRTSGSAAGIQYF
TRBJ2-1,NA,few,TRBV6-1,TGTGCCAGCAGGTTTGGGGGGAGTAGGGGCAATGAGCAGTTCTTC,CASRFGGSRGNEQFF
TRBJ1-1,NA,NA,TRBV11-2,TGTGCCAGCAGCTTACCCAGAATGGGACGCCAGAACACTGAAGCTTTCTTT,CASSLPRMGRQNTEAFF
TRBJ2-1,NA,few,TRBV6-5,TGTGCCAGCAGTTACTCCGTCAGGGACGATGAGCAGTTCTTC,CASSYSVRDDEQFF
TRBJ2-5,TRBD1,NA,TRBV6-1,TGTGCCAGCAGAGGGGGGACAGGGGGAAAAGAGACCCAGTACTTC,CASRGGTGGKETQYF
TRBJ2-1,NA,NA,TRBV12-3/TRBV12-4,TGTGCCAGCAGTTTTTTGTTGGGTCCCAACTACGAGCAGTTCTTC,CASSFLLGPNYEQFF